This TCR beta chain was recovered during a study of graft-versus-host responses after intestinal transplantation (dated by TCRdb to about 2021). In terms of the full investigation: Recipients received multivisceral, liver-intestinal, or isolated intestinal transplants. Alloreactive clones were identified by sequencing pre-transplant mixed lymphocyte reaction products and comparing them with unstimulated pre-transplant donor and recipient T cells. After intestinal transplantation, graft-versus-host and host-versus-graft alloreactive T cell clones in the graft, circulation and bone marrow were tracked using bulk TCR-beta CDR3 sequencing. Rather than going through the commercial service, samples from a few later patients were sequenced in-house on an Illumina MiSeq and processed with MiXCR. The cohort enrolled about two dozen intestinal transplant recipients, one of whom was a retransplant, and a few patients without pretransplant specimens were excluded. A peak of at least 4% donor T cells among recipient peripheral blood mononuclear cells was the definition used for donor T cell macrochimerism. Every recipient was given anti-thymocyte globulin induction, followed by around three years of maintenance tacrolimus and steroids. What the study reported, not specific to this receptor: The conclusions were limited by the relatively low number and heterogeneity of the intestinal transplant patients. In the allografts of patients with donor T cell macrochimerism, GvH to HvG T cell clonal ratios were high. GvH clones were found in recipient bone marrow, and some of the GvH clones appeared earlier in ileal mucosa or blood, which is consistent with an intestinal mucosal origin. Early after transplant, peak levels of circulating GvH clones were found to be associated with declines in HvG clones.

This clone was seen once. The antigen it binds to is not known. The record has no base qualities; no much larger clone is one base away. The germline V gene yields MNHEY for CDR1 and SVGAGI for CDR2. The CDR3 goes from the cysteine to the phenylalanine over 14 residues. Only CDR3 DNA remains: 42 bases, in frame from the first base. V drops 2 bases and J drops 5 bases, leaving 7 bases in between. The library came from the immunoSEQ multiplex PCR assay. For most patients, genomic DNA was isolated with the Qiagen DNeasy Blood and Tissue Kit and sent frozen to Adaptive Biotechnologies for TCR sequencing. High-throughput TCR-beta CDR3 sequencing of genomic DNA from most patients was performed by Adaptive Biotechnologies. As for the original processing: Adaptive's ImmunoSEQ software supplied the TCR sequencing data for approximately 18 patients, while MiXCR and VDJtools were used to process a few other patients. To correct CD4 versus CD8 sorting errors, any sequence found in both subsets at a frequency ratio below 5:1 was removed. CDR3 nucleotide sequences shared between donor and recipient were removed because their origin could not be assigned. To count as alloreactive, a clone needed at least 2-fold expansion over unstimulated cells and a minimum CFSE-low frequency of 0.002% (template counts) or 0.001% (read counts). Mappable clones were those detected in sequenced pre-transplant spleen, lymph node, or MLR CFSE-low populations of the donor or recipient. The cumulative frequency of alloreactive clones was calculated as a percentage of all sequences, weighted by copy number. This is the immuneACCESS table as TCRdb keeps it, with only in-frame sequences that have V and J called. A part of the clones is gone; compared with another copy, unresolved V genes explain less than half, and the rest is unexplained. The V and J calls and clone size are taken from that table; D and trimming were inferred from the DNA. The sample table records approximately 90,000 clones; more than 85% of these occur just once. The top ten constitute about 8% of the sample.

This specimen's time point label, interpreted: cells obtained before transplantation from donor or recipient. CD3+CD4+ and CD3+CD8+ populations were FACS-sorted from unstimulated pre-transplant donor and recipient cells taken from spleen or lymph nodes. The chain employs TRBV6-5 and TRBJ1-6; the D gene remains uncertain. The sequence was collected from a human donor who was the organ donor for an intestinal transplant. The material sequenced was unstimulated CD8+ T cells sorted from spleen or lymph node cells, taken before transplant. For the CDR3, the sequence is CASSYGQNNSPLHF. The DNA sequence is TGTGCCAGCAGTTACGGGCAGAATAATTCACCCCTCCACTTT.